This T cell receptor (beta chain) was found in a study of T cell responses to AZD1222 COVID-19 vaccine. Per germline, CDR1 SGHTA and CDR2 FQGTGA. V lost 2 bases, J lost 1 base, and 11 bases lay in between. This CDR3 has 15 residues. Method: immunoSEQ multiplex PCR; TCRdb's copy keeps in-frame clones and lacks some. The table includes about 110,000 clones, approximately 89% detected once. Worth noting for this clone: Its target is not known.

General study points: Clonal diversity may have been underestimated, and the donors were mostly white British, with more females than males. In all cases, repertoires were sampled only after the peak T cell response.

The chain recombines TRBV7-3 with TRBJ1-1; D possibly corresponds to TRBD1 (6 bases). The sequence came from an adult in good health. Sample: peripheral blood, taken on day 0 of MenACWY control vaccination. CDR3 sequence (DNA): TGTGCCAGCAGCTTATCCCCGGGACAGAACACTGAAGCTTTCTTT. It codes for CASSLSPGQNTEAFF.